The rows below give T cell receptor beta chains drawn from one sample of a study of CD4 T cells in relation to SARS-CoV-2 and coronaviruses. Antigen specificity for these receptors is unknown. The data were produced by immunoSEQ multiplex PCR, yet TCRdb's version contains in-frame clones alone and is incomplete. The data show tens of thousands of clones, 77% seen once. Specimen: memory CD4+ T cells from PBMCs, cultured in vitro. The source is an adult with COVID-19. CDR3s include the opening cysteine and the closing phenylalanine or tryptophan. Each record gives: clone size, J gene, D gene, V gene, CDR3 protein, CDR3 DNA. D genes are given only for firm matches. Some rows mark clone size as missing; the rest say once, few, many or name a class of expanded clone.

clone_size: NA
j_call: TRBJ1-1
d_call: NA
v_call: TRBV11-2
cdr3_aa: CASSLDRGGTEAFF
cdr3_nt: TGTGCCAGCAGCTTAGATAGAGGGGGAACTGAAGCTTTCTTT

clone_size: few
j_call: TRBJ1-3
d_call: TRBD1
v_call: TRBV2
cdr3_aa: CASSEGDRSPSRHGNTIYF
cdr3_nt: TGTGCCAGCAGTGAAGGGGACAGGAGTCCTTCTCGACATGGAAACACCATATATTTT

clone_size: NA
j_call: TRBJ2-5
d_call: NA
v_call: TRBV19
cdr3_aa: CASSGYSQETQYF
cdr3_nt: TGTGCCAGTTCAGGTTATTCCCAAGAGACCCAGTACTTC

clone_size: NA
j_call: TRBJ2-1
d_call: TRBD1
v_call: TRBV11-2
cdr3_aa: CASSLQGSGDNEQFF
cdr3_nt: TGTGCCAGCAGCCTACAGGGGAGCGGTGACAATGAGCAGTTCTTC

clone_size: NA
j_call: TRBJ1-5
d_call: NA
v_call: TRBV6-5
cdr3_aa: CASRQAYSNQPQHF
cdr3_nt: TGTGCCAGCAGGCAGGCCTATAGCAATCAGCCCCAGCATTTT

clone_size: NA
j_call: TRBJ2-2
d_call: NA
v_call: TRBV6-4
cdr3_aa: CASSDSTVGSGRLFF
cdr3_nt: TGTGCCAGCAGTGACTCGACAGTCGGCTCTGGGAGGCTGTTTTTT

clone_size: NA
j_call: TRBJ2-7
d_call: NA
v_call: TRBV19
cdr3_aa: CASTLSGTGPYEQYF
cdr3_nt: TGTGCCAGTACCTTATCCGGGACGGGACCCTACGAGCAGTACTTC

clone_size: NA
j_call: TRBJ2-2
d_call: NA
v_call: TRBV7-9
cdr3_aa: CASSPDTGELFF
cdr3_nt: TGTGCCAGCAGCCCTGACACCGGGGAGCTGTTTTTT

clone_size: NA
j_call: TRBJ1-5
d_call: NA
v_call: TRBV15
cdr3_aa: CATSPRGQPQHF
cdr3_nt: TGTGCCACCAGTCCCAGGGGACAGCCCCAGCATTTT

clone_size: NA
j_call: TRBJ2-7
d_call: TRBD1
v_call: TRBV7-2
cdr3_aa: CASSPDRVTYEQYF
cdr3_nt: TGTGCCAGCAGCCCCGACAGGGTGACCTACGAGCAGTACTTC

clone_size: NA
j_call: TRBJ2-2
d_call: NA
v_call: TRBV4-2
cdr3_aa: CASGRTGGTGELFF
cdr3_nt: TGTGCCAGCGGGAGGACTGGGGGGACCGGGGAGCTGTTTTTT

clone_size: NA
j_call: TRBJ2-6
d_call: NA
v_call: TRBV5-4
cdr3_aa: CASSRGSGANVLTF
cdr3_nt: TGTGCCAGCAGCAGGGGTTCTGGGGCCAACGTCCTGACTTTC

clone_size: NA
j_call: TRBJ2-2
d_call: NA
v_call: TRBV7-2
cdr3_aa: CASSPLDTGELFF
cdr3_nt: TGTGCCAGCAGCCCCCTGGACACCGGGGAGCTGTTTTTT

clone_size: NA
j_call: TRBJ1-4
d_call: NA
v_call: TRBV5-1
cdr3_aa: CASSLVGGLDEKLFF
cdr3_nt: TGCGCCAGCAGCTTGGTTGGGGGGCTGGATGAAAAACTGTTTTTT

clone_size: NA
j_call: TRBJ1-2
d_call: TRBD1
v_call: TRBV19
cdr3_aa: CASSKERTGDYGYTF
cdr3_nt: TGTGCCAGTAGTAAGGAGCGCACAGGGGACTATGGCTACACCTTC

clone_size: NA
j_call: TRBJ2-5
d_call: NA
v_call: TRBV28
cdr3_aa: CASSSQGAGQETQYF
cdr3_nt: TGTGCCAGCAGTTCACAGGGAGCGGGACAAGAGACCCAGTACTTC

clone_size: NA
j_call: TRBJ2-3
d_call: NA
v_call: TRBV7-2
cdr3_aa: CASSLVRSTDTQYF
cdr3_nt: TGTGCCAGCAGCTTAGTCAGGAGCACAGATACGCAGTATTTT

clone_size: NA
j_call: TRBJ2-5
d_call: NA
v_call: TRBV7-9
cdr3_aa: CASSEDTRETQYF
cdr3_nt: TGTGCCAGCAGCGAGGACACTCGGGAGACCCAGTACTTC

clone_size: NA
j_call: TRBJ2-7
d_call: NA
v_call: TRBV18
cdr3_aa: CASSPGSGLPYEQYF
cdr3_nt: TGTGCCAGCTCACCAGGGTCAGGGTTGCCCTACGAGCAGTACTTC

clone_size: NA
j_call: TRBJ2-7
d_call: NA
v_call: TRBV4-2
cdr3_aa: CASSQEASYEQYF
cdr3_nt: TGTGCCAGCAGCCAAGAGGCCAGCTACGAGCAGTACTTC

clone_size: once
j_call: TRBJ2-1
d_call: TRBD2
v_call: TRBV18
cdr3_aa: CASSIMAGESNEQFF
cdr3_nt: TGTGCCAGCTCAATCATGGCGGGAGAAAGCAATGAGCAGTTCTTC

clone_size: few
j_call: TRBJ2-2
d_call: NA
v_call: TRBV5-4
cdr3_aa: CASSLSAGTPGELFF
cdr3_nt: TGTGCCAGCAGCTTGTCGGCAGGGACCCCCGGGGAGCTGTTTTTT